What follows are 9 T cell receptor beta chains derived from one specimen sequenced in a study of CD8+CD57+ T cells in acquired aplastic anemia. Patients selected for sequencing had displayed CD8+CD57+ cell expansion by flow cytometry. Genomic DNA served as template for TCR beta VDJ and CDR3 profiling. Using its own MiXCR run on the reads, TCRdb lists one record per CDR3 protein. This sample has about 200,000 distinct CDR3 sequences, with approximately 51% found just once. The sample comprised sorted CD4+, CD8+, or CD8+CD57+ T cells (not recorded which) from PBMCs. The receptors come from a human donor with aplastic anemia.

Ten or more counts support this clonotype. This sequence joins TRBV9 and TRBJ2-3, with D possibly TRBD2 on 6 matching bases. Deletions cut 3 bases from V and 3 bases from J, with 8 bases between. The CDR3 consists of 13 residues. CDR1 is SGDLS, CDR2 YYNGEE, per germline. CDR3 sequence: CASSGGVTDTQYF. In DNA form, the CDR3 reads TGTGCCAGCAGCGGGGGGGTAACAGATACGCAGTATTTT. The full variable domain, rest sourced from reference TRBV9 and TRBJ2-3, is DSGVTQTPKHLITATGQRVTLRCSPRSGDLSVYWYQQSLDQGLQFLIQYYNGEERAKGNILERFSAQQFPDLHSELNLSSLELGDSALYFCASSGGVTDTQYFGPGTRLTVL.

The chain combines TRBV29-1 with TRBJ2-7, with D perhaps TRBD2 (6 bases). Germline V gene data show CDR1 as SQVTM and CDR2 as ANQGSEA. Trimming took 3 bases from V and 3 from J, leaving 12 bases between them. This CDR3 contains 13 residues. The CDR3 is CSVEISGNYEQYF. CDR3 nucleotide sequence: TGCAGCGTTGAGATTAGCGGAAACTACGAGCAGTACTTC.

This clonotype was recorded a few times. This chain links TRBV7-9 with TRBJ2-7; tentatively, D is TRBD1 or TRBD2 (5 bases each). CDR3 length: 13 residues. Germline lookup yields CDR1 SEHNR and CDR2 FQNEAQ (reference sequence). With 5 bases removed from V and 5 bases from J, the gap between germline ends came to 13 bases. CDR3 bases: TGTGCCAGCAGCCCCCGGGGCAGGGACGAGCAGTACTTC. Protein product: CASSPRGRDEQYF.

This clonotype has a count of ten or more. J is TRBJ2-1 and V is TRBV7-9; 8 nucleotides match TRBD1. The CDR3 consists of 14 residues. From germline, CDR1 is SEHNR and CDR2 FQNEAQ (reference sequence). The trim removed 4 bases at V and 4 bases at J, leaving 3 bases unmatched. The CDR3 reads CASSSTGGYNEQFF. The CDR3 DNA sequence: TGTGCCAGCAGCTCCACAGGGGGATACAATGAGCAGTTCTTC.

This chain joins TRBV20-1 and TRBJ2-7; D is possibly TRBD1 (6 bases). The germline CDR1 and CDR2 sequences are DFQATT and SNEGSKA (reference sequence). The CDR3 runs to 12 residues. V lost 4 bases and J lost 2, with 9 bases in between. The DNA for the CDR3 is TGCAGTGCTACGGGACAAACCTACGAGCAGTACTTC. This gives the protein CSATGQTYEQYF.

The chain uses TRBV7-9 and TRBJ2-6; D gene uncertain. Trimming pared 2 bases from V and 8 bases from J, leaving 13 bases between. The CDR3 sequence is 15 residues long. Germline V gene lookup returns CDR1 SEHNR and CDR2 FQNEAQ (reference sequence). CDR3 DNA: TGTGCCAGCAGCTTAAGCTCAGGAAGGTCCAACGTCCTGACTTTC. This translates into CASSLSSGRSNVLTF. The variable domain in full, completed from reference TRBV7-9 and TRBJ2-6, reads DTGVSQNPRHKITKRGQNVTFRCDPISEHNRLYWYRQTLGQGPEFLTYFQNEAQLEKSRLLSDRFSAERPKGSFSTLEIQRTEQGDSAMYLCASSLSSGRSNVLTFGAGSRLTVL.

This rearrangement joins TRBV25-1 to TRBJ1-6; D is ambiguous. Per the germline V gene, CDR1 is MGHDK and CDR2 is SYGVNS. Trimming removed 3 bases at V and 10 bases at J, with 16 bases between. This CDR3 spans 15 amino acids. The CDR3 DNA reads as TGTGCCAGCAGTGAGACTCCTCTAGGAGGATCACCCCTCCACTTT. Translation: CASSETPLGGSPLHF.

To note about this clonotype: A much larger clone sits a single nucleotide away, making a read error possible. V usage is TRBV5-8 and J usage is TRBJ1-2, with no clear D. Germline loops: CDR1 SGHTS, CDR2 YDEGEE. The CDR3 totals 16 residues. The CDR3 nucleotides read TGCGCCAGCAGCAACCCGATGCGGGGAAGCAACTATGGCTACACCTTC. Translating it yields CASSNPMRGSNYGYTF.

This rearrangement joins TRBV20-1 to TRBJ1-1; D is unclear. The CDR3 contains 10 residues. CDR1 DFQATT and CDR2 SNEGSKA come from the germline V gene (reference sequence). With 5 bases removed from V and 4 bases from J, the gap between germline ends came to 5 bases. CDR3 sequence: CSAEGTEAFF. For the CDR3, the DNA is TGCAGTGCTGAGGGCACTGAAGCTTTCTTT.